The 23 T cell receptor beta chains presented below share a single source sample, sequenced in a study of brain T cells in children with intractable seizures. Data came from immunoSEQ multiplex PCR; TCRdb stores just in-frame clones and leaves some out. The sample records 110,000 or so clones, 90% to 95% being singletons. Sample: peripheral blood, taken at surgery. The receptors originated from a boy under two years old with hemimegalencephaly and intractable seizures.

The chain has TRBV10-3 and TRBJ2-1; TRBD2 matches at 9 bases. CDR1 is ENHRY and CDR2 is SYGVKD in the germline V gene. CDR3 length equals 13 residues. V trimming: 8 bases; J trimming: 10 bases; junction bases outside the gene matches: 9. The DNA of the CDR3 is TGTGCCATCGGCGGGACTAGCACATACGAGCAGTTCTTC. This sequence encodes CAIGGTSTYEQFF.

The rearrangement uses TRBV5-8 and TRBJ1-5; 11 bases match TRBD1. V dropped 4 bases and J dropped 5; count of bases not matched to a gene: 5. The germline CDR1 and CDR2 sequences are SGHTS and YDEGEE. The length of the CDR3 is 15 residues. The CDR3 loop reads CASSHGQGAYQPQHF. CDR3 in DNA: TGTGCCAGCAGCCATGGACAGGGGGCATATCAGCCCCAGCATTTT.

The chain couples TRBV7-9 to TRBJ2-3, with D possibly matching TRBD2 (5 bases). Trimming shortened V by 0 bases and J by 1 base, and 11 bases separated the two germline ends. Germline loops: CDR1 SEHNR, CDR2 FQNEAQ (reference sequence). The CDR3 loop spans 16 amino acids. The CDR3, as DNA: TGTGCCAGCAGCTTAGCTCTACTAGTTGGCACAGATACGCAGTATTTT. Translating gives CASSLALLVGTDTQYF. Full variable domain (outside the CDR3, taken from reference TRBV7-9 and TRBJ2-3): DTGVSQNPRHKITKRGQNVTFRCDPISEHNRLYWYRQTLGQGPEFLTYFQNEAQLEKSRLLSDRFSAERPKGSFSTLEIQRTEQGDSAMYLCASSLALLVGTDTQYFGPGTRLTVL.

This sequence joins TRBV6-5 and TRBJ2-1; D may be TRBD2 (5 bases). The CDR3 covers 12 residues. Germline V gene data show CDR1 as MNHEY and CDR2 as SVGAGI. CDR3 bases: TGTGCTACGGGAACCCTCTTGAATGAGCAGTTCTTC. Protein sequence: CATGTLLNEQFF.

The chain combines TRBV12-5 with TRBJ1-4; D unclear. Germline-derived CDR1 and CDR2 are LGHNT and FRNRAP. V gave up 3 bases and J gave up 3 bases, with 8 bases separating them. This CDR3 has 14 residues. The CDR3: CASGLGLANEKLFF. CDR3 coding DNA: TGTGCTAGTGGTTTAGGACTCGCTAATGAAAAACTGTTTTTT.

This sequence joins TRBV4-2 and TRBJ2-5; 9 nucleotides align to TRBD2. V was clipped by 0 bases and J by 2 bases; unmatched bases: 4. The CDR3 sequence is 16 residues long. Germline values: CDR1 LGHNA, CDR2 YNFKEQ. This CDR3 reads CASSQDGLAGQETQYF. The CDR3 nucleotides are TGTGCCAGCAGCCAAGATGGCCTAGCGGGACAAGAGACCCAGTACTTC.

V and J are TRBV2 and TRBJ2-7; D unresolved. The V and J ends lost 8 bases and 2 bases respectively, with 7 bases between them. The CDR3 runs to 11 residues. Germline V gene lookup returns CDR1 SNHLY and CDR2 FYNNEI. CDR3 sequence (DNA): TGTGCCAGCGGGCGTACCTACGAGCAGTACTTC. Translated, it gives CASGRTYEQYF.

V is TRBV4-2 and J is TRBJ2-2; 8 bases line up with TRBD2. The V gene end was trimmed by 0 bases and the J gene end by 4 bases; junction bases not matched to a gene: 7. Germline CDR1 reads LGHNA; CDR2 reads YNFKEQ. This CDR3 region has 17 residues. CDR3: CASSQDGGLAGTGELFF. CDR3 DNA: TGTGCCAGCAGCCAAGATGGGGGCCTAGCGGGCACCGGGGAGCTGTTTTTT.

The chain carries TRBV2 and TRBJ1-5; tentatively, D is TRBD1 (5 bases). V was cut by 6 bases and J by 7 bases, with 13 bases left in between. The CDR3 spans 13 residues. The germline gives CDR1 SNHLY, CDR2 FYNNEI. CDR3 in amino acids: CASSGDGRQPQHF. For the CDR3, the DNA is TGTGCCAGCAGCGGGGACGGAAGGCAGCCCCAGCATTTT.

The rearrangement uses TRBV28 and TRBJ2-5; maybe TRBD1 (5 bases). The CDR3 is 13 amino acids. Deletions cut 2 bases from V and 6 bases from J, with 10 bases between. Germline V gene data show CDR1 as MDHEN and CDR2 as SYDVKM. The CDR3 loop is CASSLVGAKTQYF. The CDR3 DNA is TGTGCCAGCAGTTTAGTAGGGGCGAAGACCCAGTACTTC. Together with reference TRBV28 and TRBJ2-5, the CDR3 gives the full variable domain: DVKVTQSSRYLVKRTGEKVFLECVQDMDHENMFWYRQDPGLGLRLIYFSYDVKMKEKGDIPEGYSVSREKKERFSLILESASTNQTSMYLCASSLVGAKTQYFGPGTRLLVL.

This sequence joins TRBV11-2 and TRBJ1-4; TRBD1 might be the D (5 bases). Per the germline V gene, CDR1 is SGHAT and CDR2 is FQNNGV. Trimming stripped 5 bases from V and 7 bases from J, with 17 bases between. The CDR3 spans 15 residues. Here the CDR3 reads CASSPPRGGSEKLFF. DNA of the CDR3: TGTGCCAGCAGCCCTCCCCGCGGGGGAAGTGAAAAACTGTTTTTT. The whole variable domain, filled in from reference TRBV11-2 and TRBJ1-4, reads EAGVAQSPRYKIIEKRQSVAFWCNPISGHATLYWYQQILGQGPKLLIQFQNNGVVDDSQLPKDRFSAERLKGVDSTLKIQPAKLEDSAVYLCASSPPRGGSEKLFFGSGTQLSVL.

This chain links TRBV24-1 with TRBJ2-3; tentative D call: TRBD1 (5 bases). CDR1 is KGHDR and CDR2 is SFDVKD in the germline V gene. CDR3 size: 13 residues. The V gene lost 4 bases and the J gene lost 6 bases, with 10 bases spanning the gap. The CDR3 loop is CATSEWTKDTQYF. CDR3 coding DNA: TGTGCCACCAGTGAGTGGACAAAGGATACGCAGTATTTT.

Here the CDR3 DNA reads TGTGCCAGCAAGGGGTGGGTGACCTTC. As protein: CASKGWVTF. V and J are TRBV25-1 and TRBJ1-2; D may be TRBD1 (5 bases). The CDR3 totals 9 residues. The V end was cut by 7 bases, the J end by 14 bases, with 11 bases between. The V gene's germline CDR1 is MGHDK and CDR2 SYGVNS.

The chain links TRBV3-1 (or the pseudogene TRBV3-2) to TRBJ1-1, with D possibly TRBD1 on 6 matching bases. This CDR3 comprises 15 residues. Trimming removed 1 base from V and 3 bases from J, with 12 bases in between. CDR1 LGHDT and CDR2 YNNKEL come from the germline V gene (reference sequence). The CDR3 protein is CASSQAGKGDTEAFF. As DNA, the CDR3 is TGTGCCAGCAGCCAAGCAGGTAAGGGGGACACTGAAGCTTTCTTT.

CDR3 DNA: TGTGCCTGGAGGGGCGGGAGTCTGGAGACCCAGTACTTC. The encoded protein is CAWRGGSLETQYF. V gene TRBV30 combines with J gene TRBJ2-5; 7 bases are shared with TRBD2. Per the germline V gene, CDR1 is GTSNPN and CDR2 is SVGIG (reference sequence). CDR3 size: 13 residues. J lost 5 bases, V lost 3 bases, and 6 bases had no gene match.

This clone was recorded only once. This chain connects TRBV28 to TRBJ2-2, with 8 bases matching TRBD2. CDR1 MDHEN and CDR2 SYDVKM come from the germline V gene. The V and J ends lost 2 bases and 4 bases, in that order; junction bases with no gene match: 3. The CDR3 loop spans 15 amino acids. The CDR3: CASSLAGGLTGELFF. The CDR3 DNA sequence: TGTGCCAGCAGTTTAGCGGGAGGCCTCACCGGGGAGCTGTTTTTT.

With regard to this clone: Additional DNA sequences in this sample encode the identical CDR3. This sequence joins TRBV11-2 and TRBJ1-1, with TRBD1 matching over 8 bases. This CDR3 has 13 amino acids. V trimming: 5 bases; J trimming: 4 bases; junction bases outside the gene matches: 3. Germline CDR1 is SGHAT and CDR2 is FQNNGV. CDR3 sequence reads: CASSPDRGTEAFF. Here the CDR3 DNA reads TGTGCCAGCAGCCCTGACAGGGGCACTGAAGCTTTCTTT.

V is TRBV5-4 and J is TRBJ2-7; TRBD2 might be the D (6 bases). The CDR3 contains 13 residues. Between the trimmed V and J ends, which lost 0 bases and 6 bases, there was a span of 10 bases. Looked up from germline, CDR1 is SGHNT and CDR2 is YYREEE (reference sequence). CDR3 sequence reads: CASSLGSGGEQYF. In DNA form, the CDR3 reads TGTGCCAGCAGCTTGGGGTCCGGGGGCGAGCAGTACTTC.

This chain links TRBV9 with TRBJ2-7; a weak D match, TRBD2 (5 bases). The V and J ends lost 2 bases and 0 bases respectively, with 9 bases between them. This CDR3 is built from 14 residues. Germline V gene data show CDR1 as SGDLS and CDR2 as YYNGEE. The CDR3, as DNA: TGTGCCAGCAGCGTGACGGGATCCTCCTACGAGCAGTACTTC. Protein product: CASSVTGSSYEQYF.

DNA for the CDR3: TGTGCCAGCAGTTTCTGGCGGGAGGGCCTTCCGTACTTC. It yields the protein CASSFWREGLPYF. V and J are TRBV6-2 or TRBV6-3 and TRBJ2-7; the match to TRBD2 covers 9 bases. CDR1 is MNHEY, CDR2 SVGEGT, per germline. The V segment lost 4 bases and the J segment 12 bases; nucleotides outside the gene matches: 10. CDR3 size: 13 residues.

The V call is TRBV11-2, the J call TRBJ2-1; D gene unclear. This CDR3 has 15 residues. CDR1 and CDR2 (germline): SGHAT, FQNNGV. Trimming took 1 base from V and 3 from J, leaving 10 bases between them. CDR3 DNA sequence: TGTGCCAGCAGCTTAGGTCCAGCCAACTACAATGAGCAGTTCTTC. It yields the protein CASSLGPANYNEQFF.

The rearrangement uses TRBV14 and TRBJ2-2; 8 bases line up with TRBD1. V lost 2 bases, J lost 4 bases, and 3 bases stayed unmatched. Germline V gene sequence: CDR1 SGHDN, CDR2 FVKESK. CDR3 length: 15 residues. Here the CDR3 DNA reads TGTGCCAGCAGCCAATTCGACAGGGGCACCGGGGAGCTGTTTTTT. As protein: CASSQFDRGTGELFF.

The CDR3 DNA follows: TGTGCCAGCAGCTCACCAGGGGAGTCTTACTTC. Translation: CASSSPGESYF. The chain couples TRBV11-2 to TRBJ2-7; tentatively, D is TRBD1 (6 bases). V lost 4 bases, J lost 13 bases, and 14 bases lay in between. CDR1 SGHAT and CDR2 FQNNGV come from the germline V gene. The CDR3 runs 11 residues.